A single sample is the source of the 30 T cell receptor beta chains below, sequenced in a study of beta chain features in type 1 diabetes. Expressed TCRB transcripts were sequenced because the isolated RNA had all been reverse transcribed beforehand. Sequenced by immunoSEQ multiplex PCR; TCRdb stores in-frame clones only, minus some. The data contain 860,000 or so clones, roughly a sixth of them singletons. What was sequenced was naive CD4+ T cells from blood. All receptors derive from a woman aged 18-29 years in good health.

The rearrangement links TRBV5-6 to TRBJ2-1, with TRBD1 identical over 7 bases. The CDR3 spans 14 residues. CDR1 is SGHDT and CDR2 is YYEEEE in the germline V gene. Germline trimming cut 5 bases from V and 2 bases from J; bases unmatched to any gene: 4. The CDR3 protein is CASRLRGTYNEQFF. CDR3 DNA sequence: TGTGCCAGCAGACTCAGGGGGACCTACAATGAGCAGTTCTTC.

V and J are TRBV4-2 and TRBJ2-7; 9 positions agree with TRBD2. CDR1 is LGHNA, CDR2 YNFKEQ, per germline. The CDR3 is 15 amino acids. The J segment lost 6 bases and the V segment lost 0 bases, leaving 6 bases of the junction unmatched. The CDR3 DNA is TGTGCCAGCAGCCAAGATTTAGCGGGAGTCGGCGAGCAGTACTTC. Protein: CASSQDLAGVGEQYF.

The chain joins TRBV7-9 to TRBJ2-4; TRBD1 matches 8 bases. The germline gives CDR1 SEHNR, CDR2 FQNEAQ (reference sequence). Unmatched junction bases numbered 8, after V lost 4 bases and J lost 3 bases. This CDR3 region has 16 residues. The CDR3 region has the DNA TGTGCCAGCAGCTACAAACAGGGGGATGACAAAAACATTCAGTACTTC. Its translation: CASSYKQGDDKNIQYF.

The chain has TRBV27 and TRBJ1-1, with D maybe TRBD1 (5 bases). V was shortened by 2 bases and J by 7 bases, with 8 bases between the two germline ends. Looked up from germline, CDR1 is MNHEY and CDR2 is SMNVEV (reference sequence). The CDR3 has 12 residues. CDR3 nucleotide sequence: TGTGCCAGCAGTTTAAGAAGGGGTGAAGCTTTCTTT. It yields the protein CASSLRRGEAFF.

This rearrangement joins TRBV4-3 to TRBJ1-3; D ambiguous. The germline V gene encodes CDR1 LGHNA and CDR2 YSLEER. V was cut by 1 base and J by 0 bases, with 13 bases left in between. The CDR3 is 17 amino acids. The DNA of the CDR3 is TGCGCCAGCAGCCAAGGGAGGGTGGTCAACTCTGGAAACACCATATATTTT. This gives the protein CASSQGRVVNSGNTIYF.

The chain couples TRBV7-8 to TRBJ2-2; D not resolved. The CDR3 has 15 amino acids. In germline, CDR1 is SGHVS, CDR2 FQNEAQ. Trimming shortened V by 1 base and J by 5 bases, and 11 bases separated the two germline ends. CDR3 residues: CASSLGVIGTGELFF. The CDR3 nucleotides read TGTGCCAGCAGCTTAGGGGTGATAGGGACCGGGGAGCTGTTTTTT.

This clone was detected only a few times. Additional DNA sequences in this sample encode the identical CDR3. This chain joins TRBV28 and TRBJ1-2, with no clear D. Trimming cost V 4 bases and J 4 bases, with 7 bases left between them. This CDR3 region has 12 residues. Germline V gene sequence: CDR1 MDHEN, CDR2 SYDVKM. CDR3 sequence (DNA): TGTGCCAGCAGTTCCGGGGTCTATGGCTACACCTTC. This codes for CASSSGVYGYTF.

Remarks on this clone: Sequence at one end of the junction differs from germline and may be a read error. The CDR3 loop is CASSQGLLAGSQETQYF. CDR3 nucleotides: TGCGCCAGCAGCCAAGGGCTACTAGCGGGCTCCCAAGAGACCCAGTACTTC. The V and J genes are TRBV7-2 and TRBJ2-5; 9 positions agree with TRBD2. The length of the CDR3 is 17 residues. The germline V gene has CDR1 SGHTA and CDR2 FQGNSA.

Remarks on this clone: Sequence at one end of the junction differs from germline and may be a read error. The chain is built from TRBV2 and TRBJ1-3; D unresolved. CDR1 is SNHLY, CDR2 FYNNEI, per germline. The CDR3 runs 16 residues. CDR3 loop: CASSESRWLSGNTIYF. The CDR3 DNA reads as TGTGCCAGCAGTGAATCCCGCTGGCTCTCTGGGAACACCATATATTTT.

J is TRBJ2-3 and V is TRBV15, with no clear D. The V gene's germline CDR1 is LNHNV and CDR2 YYDKDF (reference sequence). This CDR3 region has 16 residues. The V and J ends lost 4 bases and 6 bases respectively, with 20 bases between them. CDR3: CATSKSQVLGWDTQYF. CDR3 nucleotides: TGTGCCACCAGCAAAAGCCAGGTATTGGGCTGGGATACGCAGTATTTT.

The table lists this clone with a few counts. The J gene is TRBJ2-1, the V gene TRBV7-2; D remains unclear. The CDR3 runs 14 residues. Germline V CDR1 and CDR2: SGHTA, FQGNSA. The V end was cut by 7 bases, the J end by 0 bases, with 10 bases between. The CDR3 region has the DNA TGTGCCAGCAACCTATTAAGCTCCTACAATGAGCAGTTCTTC. Translation gives CASNLLSSYNEQFF.

J is TRBJ2-7 and V is TRBV28; 8 bases are a match to TRBD1. Germline V CDR1 and CDR2: MDHEN, SYDVKM. Losses at the gene ends were 2 bases for V and 0 bases for J; bases not matched to a gene: 3. The CDR3 has 15 amino acids. The CDR3 DNA sequence: TGTGCCAGCAGTTTACGGGACAGGCACTCCTACGAGCAGTACTTC. Amino acids: CASSLRDRHSYEQYF.

This clone was seen a few times. DNA of the CDR3: TGTGCCAGCAGCGGTCTCGGGGGTAAAGGAAACACCATATATTTT. It specifies CASSGLGGKGNTIYF. The chain recombines TRBV7-9 with TRBJ1-3; possibly TRBD1 for D (5 bases). The CDR3 is made up of 15 amino acids. V lost 5 bases, J lost 4 bases, and 15 bases lay in between. Germline assignment: CDR1 SEHNR and CDR2 FQNEAQ (reference sequence). The complete variable domain, with remaining parts taken from reference TRBV7-9 and TRBJ1-3, reads DTGVSQNPRHKITKRGQNVTFRCDPISEHNRLYWYRQTLGQGPEFLTYFQNEAQLEKSRLLSDRFSAERPKGSFSTLEIQRTEQGDSAMYLCASSGLGGKGNTIYFGEGSWLTVV.

The chain couples TRBV6-5 to TRBJ1-2; 7 bases match TRBD1. Germline V CDR1 and CDR2: MNHEY, SVGAGI. CDR3 size: 13 residues. V shed 5 bases, J shed 4 bases, and the junction held 4 bases outside the gene matches. The CDR3: CASSDRDSYGYTF. The CDR3 region has the DNA TGTGCCAGCAGTGACCGGGACAGCTATGGCTACACCTTC.

CDR3 residues: CASSLGILRDSPYEQYF. The CDR3 nucleotides are TGTGCCAGCAGCTTAGGGATCCTCCGGGACAGTCCCTACGAGCAGTACTTC. The gene calls are TRBV11-3 and TRBJ2-7, with 7 bases identical to TRBD1. This CDR3 spans 17 amino acids. Germline V CDR1 and CDR2: SGHNT, YENEEA. With 1 base clipped from V and 2 bases from J, the junction kept 11 bases outside the gene matches.

This clone occurred a few times. J is TRBJ1-2 and V is TRBV6-5; no clear D gene. The CDR3 covers 16 residues. From germline, CDR1 is MNHEY and CDR2 SVGAGI. V lost 0 bases, J lost 8 bases, and 19 bases lay in between. The CDR3 loop reads CASSYSPSGLAGGYTF. The CDR3 DNA is TGTGCCAGCAGTTACTCCCCTTCGGGCCTCGCGGGCGGCTACACCTTC.

CDR3 in DNA: TGTGCCAGCAGCAAAAGGGGCGCTAACTCCTACAATGAGCAGTTCTTC. As protein: CASSKRGANSYNEQFF. V is TRBV11-2 and J is TRBJ2-1; tentatively, D is TRBD1 (5 bases). V lost 5 bases, J lost 0 bases, and 14 bases lay in between. CDR3 length: 16 amino acids. Germline V gene sequence: CDR1 SGHAT, CDR2 FQNNGV.

The rearrangement joins TRBV21-1 to TRBJ2-7. TRBV21-1 has pseudogene status. This CDR3 spans 16 amino acids. The CDR3 DNA follows: TGTGCCAGCAGCAAAGTCGGGCCTCAACAAAGTTGCGAGCAGTACTTC. Translated: CASSKVGPQQSCEQYF.

This rearrangement joins TRBV19 to TRBJ1-2; no firm D call. V shed 3 bases and J shed 2 bases, with 4 bases lying between them. The CDR3 loop spans 12 amino acids. CDR1 LNHDA and CDR2 SQIVND come from the germline V gene (reference sequence). The CDR3 reads CASSMINYGYTF. The CDR3 DNA follows: TGTGCCAGTAGTATGATCAACTATGGCTACACCTTC.

The V gene is TRBV19, the J gene TRBJ1-1; no clear D gene. Trimming cost V 5 bases and J 10 bases, with 20 bases left between them. The CDR3 is made up of 14 amino acids. The germline gives CDR1 LNHDA, CDR2 SQIVND (reference sequence). DNA of the CDR3: TGTGCCAGTAGTCCAACTGGCTCGACAATCGGAGCTTTCTTT. This sequence encodes CASSPTGSTIGAFF.

This clone came up a few times. The CDR3 region is CASSKGQGSTDTQYF. CDR3 sequence (DNA): TGTGCCAGCTCAAAGGGACAGGGGTCTACAGATACGCAGTATTTT. This rearrangement joins TRBV18 to TRBJ2-3, with 10 bases fitting TRBD1. Germline V gene data show CDR1 as KGHSH and CDR2 as LQKENI. V lost 5 bases and J lost 3; bases outside the gene matches: 5. The CDR3 has 15 residues.

The chain joins TRBV20-1 to TRBJ2-3; D is undetermined. This CDR3 has 11 amino acids. Trimming stripped 3 bases from V and 10 bases from J, with 11 bases between. Germline CDR1 and CDR2: DFQATT and SNEGSKA (reference sequence). CDR3 in amino acids: CSARAPHSQYF. In DNA, the CDR3 is TGCAGTGCTAGGGCCCCACATTCGCAGTATTTT.

The V call is TRBV19, the J call TRBJ2-4; D is uncertain. The CDR3 has 12 residues. Germline CDR1 and CDR2: LNHDA and SQIVND (reference sequence). Trimming stripped 1 base from V and 11 bases from J, with 9 bases between. In DNA form, the CDR3 reads TGTGCCAGTAGTATAGGTATCACTGTTCAGTACTTC. The encoded protein is CASSIGITVQYF.

The chain links TRBV7-8 to TRBJ2-7, with TRBD1 matching over 9 bases. With V trimmed by 5 bases and J by 3 bases, 17 bases remained unmatched. The germline CDR1 and CDR2 sequences are SGHVS and FQNEAQ. CDR3 size: 18 residues. CDR3 bases: TGTGCCAGCAGCCCACGAGGGCCGGACAGGGGACATCTCTACGAGCAGTACTTC. This translates into CASSPRGPDRGHLYEQYF.

A word on this clone: The same CDR3 is also encoded by other DNA sequences in this sample. This chain uses TRBV29-1 with TRBJ2-7, with no clear D. Germline CDR1 is SQVTM and CDR2 is ANQGSEA. V gave up 6 bases and J gave up 4 bases, with 13 bases separating them. CDR3 length: 12 residues. The CDR3, as DNA: TGCAGCGTCGCCAGAGGACCGTACGAGCAGTACTTC. It translates to CSVARGPYEQYF.

The rearrangement joins TRBV28 to TRBJ2-3; D uncertain. V lost 8 bases to trimming and J lost 3 bases, with 9 bases between them. Germline V CDR1 and CDR2: MDHEN, SYDVKM. The CDR3 runs 12 residues. Here the CDR3 DNA reads TGTGCCAGCTATCGCCGTACAGATACGCAGTATTTT. It yields the protein CASYRRTDTQYF.

This clone was detected only a few times. The CDR3 DNA is TGTGCCAGCAGCTTAGTGTCGCCGCCCTACAATGAGCAGTTCTTC. It codes for CASSLVSPPYNEQFF. V gene TRBV7-2 combines with J gene TRBJ2-1; D ambiguous. The CDR3 length is 15 residues. The germline CDR1 and CDR2 sequences are SGHTA and FQGNSA. V was pared by 1 base and J by 2 bases, with 9 bases between.

This clone was detected a few times. The gene calls are TRBV7-3 and TRBJ2-7, with D possibly being TRBD2 (6 bases). V lost 5 bases and J 2 bases, leaving 19 bases between the germline ends. The CDR3 is made up of 16 amino acids. CDR1 is SGHTA, CDR2 FQGTGA, per germline. This CDR3 reads CASSKTPPEGPYEQYF. CDR3 DNA sequence: TGTGCCAGCAGCAAAACTCCACCGGAGGGGCCCTACGAGCAGTACTTC.

This clone was seen a handful of times. For the CDR3, the DNA is TGTGCCAGCAGCTTAACCCGACACGACGCTTTCTTT. Translated: CASSLTRHDAFF. This sequence joins TRBV7-9 and TRBJ1-1; D is unresolved. CDR3 size: 12 residues. Germline loops: CDR1 SEHNR, CDR2 FQNEAQ (reference sequence). The V end lost 2 bases, the J end lost 11 bases, and 12 bases lay between the germline ends.

In this sample, this clone turned up a few times. The chain couples TRBV7-9 to TRBJ2-7; D remains ambiguous. V lost 4 bases and J 2 bases, leaving 15 bases between the germline ends. The CDR3 has 15 residues. Per the germline V gene, CDR1 is SEHNR and CDR2 is FQNEAQ (reference sequence). CDR3 loop: CASSSEKQVAYEQYF. The CDR3 nucleotides are TGTGCCAGCAGCTCTGAGAAGCAAGTCGCCTACGAGCAGTACTTC.